The source of this TCR beta chain is a study of blood T cell repertoires in COVID-19. As for the study in general: The study drew acute and convalescent COVID-19 samples from the United States, Italy and Spain.

Per germline, CDR1 DFQATT and CDR2 SNEGSKA (reference sequence). There are 14 residues in the CDR3. With V trimmed by 3 bases and J by 5 bases, 8 bases remained unmatched. Original handling: Nucleated cell counts were estimated from reference gene primer amplification. Repertoires were generated with immunoSEQ multiplex PCR, while TCRdb's copy carries only in-frame clones and drops some. The V and J calls and clone size are taken from that table; D and trimming were inferred from the DNA. The sample contains about 59,000 clones, around four fifths of which appear only once. The chain is built from TRBV20-1 and TRBJ2-5; TRBD1 matches 8 bases. The origin of this receptor is a woman aged 50 to 65 with active or convalescent COVID-19. The sequencing input was peripheral blood. The CDR3 protein is CSASHAGGRETQYF. CDR3 coding DNA: TGCAGTGCTAGTCACGCAGGGGGCCGGGAGACCCAGTACTTC.